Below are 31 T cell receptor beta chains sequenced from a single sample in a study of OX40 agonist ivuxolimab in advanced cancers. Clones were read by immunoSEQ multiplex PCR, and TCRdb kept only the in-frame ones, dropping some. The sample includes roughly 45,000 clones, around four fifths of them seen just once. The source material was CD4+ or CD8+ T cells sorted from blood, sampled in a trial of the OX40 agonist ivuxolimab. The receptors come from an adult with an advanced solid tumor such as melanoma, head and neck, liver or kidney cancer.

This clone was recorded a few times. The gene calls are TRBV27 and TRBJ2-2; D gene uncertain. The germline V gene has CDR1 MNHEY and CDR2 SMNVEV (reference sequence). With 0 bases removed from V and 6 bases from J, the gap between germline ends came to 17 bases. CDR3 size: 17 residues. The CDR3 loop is CASSLSLRSGLPGELFF. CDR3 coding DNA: TGTGCCAGCAGTTTATCCCTTCGATCAGGTCTCCCCGGGGAGCTGTTTTTT.

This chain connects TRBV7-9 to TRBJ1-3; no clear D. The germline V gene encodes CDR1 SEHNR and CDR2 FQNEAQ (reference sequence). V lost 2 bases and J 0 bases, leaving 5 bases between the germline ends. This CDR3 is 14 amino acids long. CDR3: CASSLTGSGNTIYF. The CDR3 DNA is TGTGCCAGCAGCTTAACGGGCTCTGGAAACACCATATATTTT.

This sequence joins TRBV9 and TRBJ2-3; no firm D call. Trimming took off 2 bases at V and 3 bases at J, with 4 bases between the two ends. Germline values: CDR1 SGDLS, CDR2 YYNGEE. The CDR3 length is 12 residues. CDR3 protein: CASSVLTDTQYF. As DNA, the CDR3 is TGTGCCAGCAGCGTGCTGACAGATACGCAGTATTTT.

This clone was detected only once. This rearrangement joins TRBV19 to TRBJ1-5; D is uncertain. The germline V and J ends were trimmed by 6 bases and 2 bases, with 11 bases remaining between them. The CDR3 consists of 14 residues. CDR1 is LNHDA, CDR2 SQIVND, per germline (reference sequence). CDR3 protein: CASSQGQGNQPQHF. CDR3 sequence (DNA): TGTGCCAGTAGCCAAGGTCAGGGCAATCAGCCCCAGCATTTT.

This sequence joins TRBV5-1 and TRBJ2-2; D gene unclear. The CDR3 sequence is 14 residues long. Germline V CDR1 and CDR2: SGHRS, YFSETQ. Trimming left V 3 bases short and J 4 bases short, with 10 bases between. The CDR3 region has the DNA TGCGCCAGCAGCTGGGGTGACCCCACCGGGGAGCTGTTTTTT. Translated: CASSWGDPTGELFF.

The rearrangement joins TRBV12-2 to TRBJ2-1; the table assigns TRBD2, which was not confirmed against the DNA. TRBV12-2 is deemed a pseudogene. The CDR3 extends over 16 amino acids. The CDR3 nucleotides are TGTGCAAGTCGCTTAGGGTGCGGCCTCTCCTACAATGAGCAGTTCTTC. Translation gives CASRLGCGLSYNEQFF.

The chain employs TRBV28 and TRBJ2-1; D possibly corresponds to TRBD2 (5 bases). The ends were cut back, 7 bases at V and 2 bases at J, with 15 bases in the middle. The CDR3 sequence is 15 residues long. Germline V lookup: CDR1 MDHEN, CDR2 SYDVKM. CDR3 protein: CASTDVGETYNEQFF. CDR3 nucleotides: TGTGCCAGCACCGATGTGGGAGAAACCTACAATGAGCAGTTCTTC.

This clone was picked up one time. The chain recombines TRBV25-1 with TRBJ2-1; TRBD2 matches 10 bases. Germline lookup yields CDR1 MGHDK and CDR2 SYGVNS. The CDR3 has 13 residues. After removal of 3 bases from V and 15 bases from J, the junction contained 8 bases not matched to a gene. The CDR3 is CASSEGLAGGRFF. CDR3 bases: TGTGCCAGCAGTGAGGGGTTAGCGGGGGGCCGGTTCTTC. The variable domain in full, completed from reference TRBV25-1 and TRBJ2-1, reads EADIYQTPRYLVIGTGKKITLECSQTMGHDKMYWYQQDPGMELHLIHYSYGVNSTEKGDLSSESTVSRIRTEHFPLTLESARPSHTSQYLCASSEGLAGGRFFGPGTRLTVL.

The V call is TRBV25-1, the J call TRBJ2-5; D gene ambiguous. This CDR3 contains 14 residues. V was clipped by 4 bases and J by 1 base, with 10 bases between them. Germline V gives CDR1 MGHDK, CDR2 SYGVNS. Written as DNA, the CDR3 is TGTGCCAGCAGTGCCCTTCGGACCCAAGAGACCCAGTACTTC. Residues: CASSALRTQETQYF.

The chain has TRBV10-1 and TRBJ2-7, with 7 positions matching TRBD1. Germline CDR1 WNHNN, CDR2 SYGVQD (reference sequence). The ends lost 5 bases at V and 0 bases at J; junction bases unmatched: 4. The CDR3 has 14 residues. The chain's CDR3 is CASSRDSSSYEQYF. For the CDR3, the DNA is TGCGCCAGCAGTAGGGACAGCAGCTCCTACGAGCAGTACTTC.

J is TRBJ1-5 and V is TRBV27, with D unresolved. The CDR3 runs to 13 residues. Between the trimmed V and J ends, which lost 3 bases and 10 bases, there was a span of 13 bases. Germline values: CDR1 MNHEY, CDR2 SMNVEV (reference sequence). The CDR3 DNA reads TGTGCCAGCAGTTTCGGTCTTAATTTTCCCCAGCATTTT. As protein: CASSFGLNFPQHF.

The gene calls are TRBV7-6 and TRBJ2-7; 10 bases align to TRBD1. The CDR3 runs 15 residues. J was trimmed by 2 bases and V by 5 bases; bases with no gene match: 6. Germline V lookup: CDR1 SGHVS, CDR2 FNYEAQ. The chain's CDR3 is CASSAGQGGTYEQYF. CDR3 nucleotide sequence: TGTGCCAGCAGCGCAGGACAGGGGGGCACCTACGAGCAGTACTTC.

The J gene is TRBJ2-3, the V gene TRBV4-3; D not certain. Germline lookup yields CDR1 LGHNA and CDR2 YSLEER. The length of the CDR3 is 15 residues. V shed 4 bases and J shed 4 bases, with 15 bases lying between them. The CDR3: CASSPGLGWADTQYF. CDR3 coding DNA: TGCGCCAGCAGCCCCGGCCTGGGGTGGGCAGATACGCAGTATTTT.

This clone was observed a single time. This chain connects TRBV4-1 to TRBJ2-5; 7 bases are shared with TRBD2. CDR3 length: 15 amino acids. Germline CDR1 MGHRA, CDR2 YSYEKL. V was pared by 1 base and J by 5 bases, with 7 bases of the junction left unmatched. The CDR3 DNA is TGCGCCAGCAGCCAAGGGGGGGGGACGGCGGAGACCCAGTACTTC. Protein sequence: CASSQGGGTAETQYF.

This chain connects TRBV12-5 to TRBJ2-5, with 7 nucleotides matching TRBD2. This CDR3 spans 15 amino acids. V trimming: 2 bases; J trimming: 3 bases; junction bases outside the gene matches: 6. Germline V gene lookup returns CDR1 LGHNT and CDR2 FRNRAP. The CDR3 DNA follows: TGTGCTAGTGGTTTGCGCGGGAGATCGGAAGAGACCCAGTACTTC. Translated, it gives CASGLRGRSEETQYF.

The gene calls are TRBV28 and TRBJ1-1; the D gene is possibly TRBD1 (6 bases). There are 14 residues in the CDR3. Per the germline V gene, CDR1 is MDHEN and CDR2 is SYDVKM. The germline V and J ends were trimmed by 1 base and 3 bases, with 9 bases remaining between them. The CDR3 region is CASSLSGVHTEAFF. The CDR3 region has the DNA TGTGCCAGCAGTTTATCAGGGGTGCACACTGAAGCTTTCTTT.

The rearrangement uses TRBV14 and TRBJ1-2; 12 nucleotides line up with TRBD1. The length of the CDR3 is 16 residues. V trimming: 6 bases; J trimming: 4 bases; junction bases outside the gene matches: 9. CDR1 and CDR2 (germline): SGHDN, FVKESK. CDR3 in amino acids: CASRPSGTGGAYGYTF. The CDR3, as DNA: TGTGCCAGCAGGCCATCCGGGACAGGGGGCGCCTATGGCTACACCTTC.

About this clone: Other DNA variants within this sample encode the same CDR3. In nucleotides, the CDR3 is TGTGCCAGCAATGGGGGGCGGGGGTACACCTTC. Protein: CASNGGRGYTF. V usage is TRBV2 and J usage is TRBJ1-2; D is possibly TRBD1 (6 bases). This CDR3 spans 11 amino acids. The V gene's germline CDR1 is SNHLY and CDR2 FYNNEI. V gave up 7 bases and J gave up 11 bases, with 14 bases separating them.

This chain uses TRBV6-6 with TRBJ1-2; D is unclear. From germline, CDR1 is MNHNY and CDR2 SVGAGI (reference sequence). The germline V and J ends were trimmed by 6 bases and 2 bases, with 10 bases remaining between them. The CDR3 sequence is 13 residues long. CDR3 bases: TGTGCCAGCAGCTCGGGTATGAACTATGGCTACACCTTC. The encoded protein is CASSSGMNYGYTF.

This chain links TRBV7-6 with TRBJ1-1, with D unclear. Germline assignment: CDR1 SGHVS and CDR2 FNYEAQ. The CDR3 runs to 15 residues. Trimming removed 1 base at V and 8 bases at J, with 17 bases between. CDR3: CASSLGSAGSTEAFF. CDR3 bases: TGTGCCAGCAGCTTAGGATCAGCCGGGTCTACCGAAGCTTTCTTT.

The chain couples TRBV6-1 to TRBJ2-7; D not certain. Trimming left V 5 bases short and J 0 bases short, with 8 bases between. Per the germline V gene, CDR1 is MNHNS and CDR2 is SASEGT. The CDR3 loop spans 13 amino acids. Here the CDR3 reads CASSLSTSYEQYF. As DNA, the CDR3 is TGTGCCAGCAGTCTCTCGACCTCCTACGAGCAGTACTTC.

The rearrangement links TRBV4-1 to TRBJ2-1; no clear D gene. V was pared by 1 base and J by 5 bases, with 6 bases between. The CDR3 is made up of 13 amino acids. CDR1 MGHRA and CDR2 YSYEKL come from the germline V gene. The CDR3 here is CASSQVGNNEQFF. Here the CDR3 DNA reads TGCGCCAGCAGCCAAGTGGGGAACAATGAGCAGTTCTTC.

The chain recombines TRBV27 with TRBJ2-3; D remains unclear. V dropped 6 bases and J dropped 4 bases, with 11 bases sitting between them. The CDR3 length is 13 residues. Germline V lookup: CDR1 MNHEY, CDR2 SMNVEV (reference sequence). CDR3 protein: CASRREAPDTQYF. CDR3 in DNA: TGTGCCAGCAGAAGAGAGGCGCCAGATACGCAGTATTTT.

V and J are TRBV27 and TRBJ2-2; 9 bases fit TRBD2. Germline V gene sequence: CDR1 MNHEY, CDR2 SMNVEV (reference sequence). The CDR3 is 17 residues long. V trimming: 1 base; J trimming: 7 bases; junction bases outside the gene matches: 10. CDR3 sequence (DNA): TGTGCCAGCAGTTTATATAGCGGGAGTGTATTTAGCGGGGAGCTGTTTTTT. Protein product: CASSLYSGSVFSGELFF.

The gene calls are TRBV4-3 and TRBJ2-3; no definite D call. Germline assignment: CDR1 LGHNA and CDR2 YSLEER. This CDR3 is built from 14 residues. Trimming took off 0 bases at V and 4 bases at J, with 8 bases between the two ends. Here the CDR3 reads CASSQDLSADTQYF. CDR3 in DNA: TGCGCCAGCAGCCAAGATCTTTCTGCAGATACGCAGTATTTT.

CDR3 in DNA: TGTGCCAGCAGCCAAGGATATTCTACCGGGGAGCTGTTTTTT. Amino acids: CASSQGYSTGELFF. The chain employs TRBV11-2 and TRBJ2-2; D is unclear. This CDR3 has 14 residues. V was pared by 5 bases and J by 5 bases, with 12 bases between. CDR1 and CDR2 (germline): SGHAT, FQNNGV.

The CDR3 DNA follows: TGTGCCAGCAGACCGGGTTTCGACGCTGAAGCTTTCTTT. Amino acid sequence: CASRPGFDAEAFF. The rearrangement joins TRBV6-5 to TRBJ1-1; D call uncertain. The CDR3 covers 13 residues. V dropped 6 bases and J dropped 6 bases, with 14 bases sitting between them. Germline V CDR1 and CDR2: MNHEY, SVGAGI.

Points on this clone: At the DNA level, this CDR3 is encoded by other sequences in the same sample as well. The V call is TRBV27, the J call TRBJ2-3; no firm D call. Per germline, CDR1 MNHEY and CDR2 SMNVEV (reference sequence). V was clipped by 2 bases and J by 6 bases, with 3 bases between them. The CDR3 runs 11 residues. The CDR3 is CASSLGDTQYF. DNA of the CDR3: TGTGCCAGCAGTTTAGGGGATACGCAGTATTTT.

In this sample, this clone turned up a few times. Here the CDR3 reads CASSHRTMNTGELFF. The CDR3 nucleotides are TGCGCCAGCAGCCATAGAACTATGAACACCGGGGAGCTGTTTTTT. V and J are TRBV4-1 and TRBJ2-2; D unresolved. Germline V CDR1 and CDR2: MGHRA, YSYEKL. Trimming stripped 3 bases from V and 1 base from J, with 9 bases between. This CDR3 has 15 residues.

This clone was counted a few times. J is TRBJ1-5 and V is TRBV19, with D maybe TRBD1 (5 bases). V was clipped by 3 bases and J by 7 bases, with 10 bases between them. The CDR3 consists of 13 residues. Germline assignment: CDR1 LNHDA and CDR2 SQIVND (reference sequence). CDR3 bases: TGTGCCAGTAGTATCGGAACAGGACAGCCCCAGCATTTT. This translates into CASSIGTGQPQHF.

Here the CDR3 reads CASGPEQFF. The CDR3 DNA sequence: TGTGCCAGCGGGCCGGAGCAGTTCTTC. This chain connects TRBV6-6 to TRBJ2-1, with D unclear. In germline, CDR1 is MNHNY, CDR2 SVGAGI (reference sequence). The V and J ends lost 8 bases and 10 bases respectively, with 6 bases between them. The CDR3 sequence is 9 residues long.